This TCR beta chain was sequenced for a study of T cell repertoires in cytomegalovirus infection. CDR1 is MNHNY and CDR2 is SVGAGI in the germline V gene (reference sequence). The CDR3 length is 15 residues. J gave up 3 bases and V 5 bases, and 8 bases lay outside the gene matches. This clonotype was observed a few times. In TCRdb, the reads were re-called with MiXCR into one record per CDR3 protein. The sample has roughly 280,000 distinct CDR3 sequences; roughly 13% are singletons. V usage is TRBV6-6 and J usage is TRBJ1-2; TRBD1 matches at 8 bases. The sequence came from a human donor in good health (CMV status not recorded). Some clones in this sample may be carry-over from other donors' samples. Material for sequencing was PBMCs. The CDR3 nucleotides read TGTGCCAGCAGTACCCAGGGACAGGCTGACTATGGCTACACCTTC. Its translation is CASSTQGQADYGYTF.